Listed below are T cell receptor beta chains from one sample, sequenced in a study of blood T cell repertoires in COVID-19. Data came from immunoSEQ multiplex PCR; TCRdb stores just in-frame clones and leaves some out. The table lists 280,000 or so clones, roughly four fifths of them singletons, with roughly a tenth in the top ten. The sequenced sample consisted of peripheral blood. The receptors come from a woman aged 50 to 65 who had recovered from COVID-19. Each CDR3 is given with its conserved first and last residue. D genes are given only for firm matches. Rows may omit the clone size; those that give it use once, few, many or a size class.

CASSQELIGQGFWKTEAFF,TRBJ1-1,few,TRBD1,TRBV4-3
CASSPLSGISEETQYF,TRBJ2-5,NA,TRBD2,TRBV7-2
CASSWTSGGPYNEQFF,TRBJ2-1,NA,TRBD2,TRBV9
CASSPPGRASGSAEQFF,TRBJ2-1,NA,TRBD2,TRBV18
CASSPQGSTNEKLFF,TRBJ1-4,NA,NA,TRBV5-1
CASSPTITGTGAETQYF,TRBJ2-5,NA,TRBD1,TRBV18
CASSPTPTYGGYTF,TRBJ1-2,NA,NA,TRBV7-2
CASSTGTGGLRNTEAFF,TRBJ1-1,NA,TRBD1,TRBV7-2
CASSQVMGRTEAFF,TRBJ1-1,NA,NA,TRBV3-1/TRBV3-2
CASSQGGLSTDTQYF,TRBJ2-3,NA,NA,TRBV6-4
CASSPRQGKNQPQHF,TRBJ1-5,NA,TRBD1,TRBV18
CASTTPGGQDVEQYF,TRBJ2-7,once,NA,TRBV28
CASSIIQGDGTQYF,TRBJ2-5,NA,TRBD1,TRBV19
CASRPTSGSLSYEQYF,TRBJ2-7,NA,TRBD2,TRBV7-2
CASSAQGGTEAFF,TRBJ1-1,NA,TRBD1,TRBV12-3/TRBV12-4
CASSLSPPSGNQPQHF,TRBJ1-5,NA,NA,TRBV7-2
CASSFLGQEKLFF,TRBJ1-4,NA,TRBD1,TRBV28
CASSLAAGGTDTQYF,TRBJ2-3,NA,TRBD2,TRBV11-2
CASSQDRAAYEQYF,TRBJ2-7,NA,TRBD1,TRBV7-2
CASSLPDRVQPQHF,TRBJ1-5,many,TRBD1,TRBV28
CASSRDGVGHYGYTF,TRBJ1-2,NA,NA,TRBV6-5
CASSQDGGGGAETQYF,TRBJ2-5,NA,NA,TRBV4-3
CASSLEGARQINTEAFF,TRBJ1-1,NA,TRBD1,TRBV5-8